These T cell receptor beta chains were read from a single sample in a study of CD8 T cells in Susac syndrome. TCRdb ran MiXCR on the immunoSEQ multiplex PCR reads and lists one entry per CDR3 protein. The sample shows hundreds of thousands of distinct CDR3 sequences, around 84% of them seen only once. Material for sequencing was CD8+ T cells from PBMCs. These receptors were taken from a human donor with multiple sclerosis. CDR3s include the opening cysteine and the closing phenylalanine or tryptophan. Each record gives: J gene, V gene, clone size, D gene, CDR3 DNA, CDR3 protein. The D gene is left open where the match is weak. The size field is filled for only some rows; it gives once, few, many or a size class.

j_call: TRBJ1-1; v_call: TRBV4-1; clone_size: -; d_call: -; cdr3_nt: TGCGCCAGCAGCCAGCAGGGGACCACTGAAGCTTTCTTT; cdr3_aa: CASSQQGTTEAFF
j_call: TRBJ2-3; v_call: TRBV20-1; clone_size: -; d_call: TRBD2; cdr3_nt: TGCAGTGCTAGAGATCACACTAGCGGAAACACAGATACGCAGTATTTT; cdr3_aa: CSARDHTSGNTDTQYF
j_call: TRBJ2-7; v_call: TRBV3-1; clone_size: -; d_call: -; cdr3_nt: TGTGCCAGCAGCCAAGATGGCAGAGGGGCCTACGAGCAGTACTTC; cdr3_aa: CASSQDGRGAYEQYF
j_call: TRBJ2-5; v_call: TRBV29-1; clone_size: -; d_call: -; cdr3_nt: TGCAGCGCTCTTGGGACATCGAGTCGGGAGACCCAGTACTTC; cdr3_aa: CSALGTSSRETQYF
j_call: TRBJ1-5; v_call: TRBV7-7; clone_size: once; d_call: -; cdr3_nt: TGTGCTAGCAGCCCAGAACCCAATCAGCCCCAGCATTTT; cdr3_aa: CASSPEPNQPQHF
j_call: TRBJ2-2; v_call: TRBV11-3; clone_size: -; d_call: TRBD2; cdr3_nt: TGTGCCAGCAGCCGCGGACTAGCGGGAGCGAACACCGGGGAGCTGTTTTTT; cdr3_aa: CASSRGLAGANTGELFF
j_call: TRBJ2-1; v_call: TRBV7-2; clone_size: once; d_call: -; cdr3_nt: TGTGCCAGCAGCTTAAATTTGGTTGGCAATGAGCAGTTCTTC; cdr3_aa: CASSLNLVGNEQFF
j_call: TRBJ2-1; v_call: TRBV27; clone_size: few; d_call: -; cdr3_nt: TGTGCCAGCAGTTTACTAGCTGGGGGGAATGAGCAGTTCTTC; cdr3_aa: CASSLLAGGNEQFF
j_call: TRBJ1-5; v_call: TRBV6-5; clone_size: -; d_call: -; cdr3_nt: TGTGCCAGCAGTTCTCAAGAAGGCCAGGGATCTCAGCCCCAGCATTTT; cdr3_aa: CASSSQEGQGSQPQHF
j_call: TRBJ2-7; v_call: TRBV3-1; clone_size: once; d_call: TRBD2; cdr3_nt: TGTGCCAGCAGCCATGATCCCGGGACTAGCGGGAGTTACGAGCAGTACTTC; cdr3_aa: CASSHDPGTSGSYEQYF
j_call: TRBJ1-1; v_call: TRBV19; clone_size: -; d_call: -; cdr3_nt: TGTGCCAGTAGGACAGGCACTGAAGCTTTCTTT; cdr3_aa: CASRTGTEAFF
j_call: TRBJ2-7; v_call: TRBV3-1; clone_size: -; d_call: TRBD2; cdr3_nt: TGTGCCAGCAGCCCCCGGACTAGCGGGATTATCCACGAGCAGTACTTC; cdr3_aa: CASSPRTSGIIHEQYF
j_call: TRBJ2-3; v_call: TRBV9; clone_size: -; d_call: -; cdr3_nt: TGTGCCAGCAGCGCGGACTCGGGAGTGGGAGATACGCAGTATTTT; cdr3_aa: CASSADSGVGDTQYF
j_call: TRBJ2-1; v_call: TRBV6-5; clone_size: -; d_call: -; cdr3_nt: TGTGCCAGCAGTTATGCTCTCGGACCTAGAAATGGCAATGAGCAGTTCTTC; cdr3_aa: CASSYALGPRNGNEQFF
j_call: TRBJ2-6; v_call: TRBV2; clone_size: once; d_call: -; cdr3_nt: TGTGCCAGCAGTGGAGACCACCGCCCACATCATGGGGCCAACGTCCTGACTTTC; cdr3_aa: CASSGDHRPHHGANVLTF
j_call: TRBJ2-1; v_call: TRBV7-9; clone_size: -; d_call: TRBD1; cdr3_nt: TGTGCCAGCAGATCACGGGACAGGGGGCTCAATGAGCAGTTCTTC; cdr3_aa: CASRSRDRGLNEQFF
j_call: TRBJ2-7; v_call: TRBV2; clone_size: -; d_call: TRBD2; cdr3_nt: TGTGCCAGCAAACTGGGAGGGGTCAGGTACGAGCAGTACTTC; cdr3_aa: CASKLGGVRYEQYF
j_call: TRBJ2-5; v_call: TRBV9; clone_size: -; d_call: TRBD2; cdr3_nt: TGTGCCAGCAGCGAGGGGACTACACAAGAGACCCAGTACTTC; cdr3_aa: CASSEGTTQETQYF
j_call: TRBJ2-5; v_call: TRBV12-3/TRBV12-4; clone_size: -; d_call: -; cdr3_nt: TGTGCCAGCAGTTTAAGGGGGGCCAAGGAGACCCAGTACTTC; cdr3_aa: CASSLRGAKETQYF
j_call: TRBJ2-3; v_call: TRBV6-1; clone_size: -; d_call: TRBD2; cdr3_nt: TGTGCCAGCAGTGAAAAGCGGGGCGGTAGCACAGATACGCAGTATTTT; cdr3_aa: CASSEKRGGSTDTQYF
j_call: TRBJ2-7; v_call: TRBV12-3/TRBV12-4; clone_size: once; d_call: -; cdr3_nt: TGTGCCAGCAGTTCGCGGGGAGTTAGCTCCTACGAGCAGTACTTC; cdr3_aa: CASSSRGVSSYEQYF
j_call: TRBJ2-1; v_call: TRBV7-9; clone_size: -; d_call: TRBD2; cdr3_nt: TGTGCCAGCAGCTCCCAGGGGGTAGCGGGAGATGAGCAGTTCTTC; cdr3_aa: CASSSQGVAGDEQFF
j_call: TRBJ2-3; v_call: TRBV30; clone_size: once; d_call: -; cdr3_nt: TGTGCCTGGAGTGTCGTACCAGATACGCAGTATTTT; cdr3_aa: CAWSVVPDTQYF
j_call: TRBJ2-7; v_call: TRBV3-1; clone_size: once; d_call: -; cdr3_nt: TGTGCCAGCAGCCAAGCACGGGGGCGCTGGGACGAGCAGTACTTC; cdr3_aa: CASSQARGRWDEQYF